These T cell receptor beta chains were read from a single sample in a study of T cells after yellow fever vaccination. TCRdb re-derived calls from the 5' RACE reads in MiXCR, one entry per CDR3 protein. Of 600,000 to 750,000 distinct CDR3 sequences in the sample, roughly an eighth were seen once. Sequencing used PBMCs, obtained on the day of the yellow fever booster vaccination. The receptors shown here come from a man younger than 45 who received the YFV17D yellow fever vaccine. The CDR3 runs from the conserved cysteine through the conserved F or W. D genes are given only for firm matches. Clone size, where shown, is once, few, many, or a class for clones that have expanded.

>-|few|TRBV6-2/TRBV6-3|TRBJ1-1
TGTGCCAGCAGTAGCCCCTTGAGGACTGAAGCTTTCTTT
CASSSPLRTEAFF
>-|-|TRBV9|TRBJ2-5
TGTGCCAGCAGCGTGGATATTACCCCAGCGACCCAGTACTTC
CASSVDITPATQYF
>TRBD1|few|TRBV7-8|TRBJ2-3
TGTGCCAGCAGCTTACGGGGACAGGGCTACTATTCTAGCACAGATACGCAGTATTTT
CASSLRGQGYYSSTDTQYF
>-|few|TRBV20-1|TRBJ2-7
TGCAGTGCCCGGACGGGGGCCTCCTACGAGCAGTACTTC
CSARTGASYEQYF
>-|few|TRBV5-4|TRBJ2-7
TGTGCCAGCAGCACACCTAGCGAGCAGTACTTC
CASSTPSEQYF
>TRBD1|-|TRBV19|TRBJ1-5
TGTGCCAGTAATACACCGGGACAGGGCAATCAGCCCCAGCATTTT
CASNTPGQGNQPQHF
>-|-|TRBV4-3|TRBJ2-2
TGCGCCAGCAGCCAAGATCTTTTAGTGTTAGGCACCGGGGAGCTGTTTTTT
CASSQDLLVLGTGELFF
>-|-|TRBV6-2/TRBV6-3|TRBJ2-1
TGTGCCAGCAGTTACTCCCCACCGGGTTGGGGTTCATTGGAGCAGTTCTTC
CASSYSPPGWGSLEQFF
>TRBD2|-|TRBV10-3|TRBJ2-5
TGTGCCATCAGTGTGGGAGCGGGGGCAACAGAGACCCAGTACTTC
CAISVGAGATETQYF
>TRBD2|few|TRBV4-2|TRBJ2-3
TGTGCCAGCAGCCAGGGACCTTGGGCTAGCGGGAGTAGAGATACGCAGTATTTT
CASSQGPWASGSRDTQYF
>-|few|TRBV19|TRBJ2-5
TGTGCCAGTAGTCGGGCCGCGGACCAGTACTTC
CASSRAADQYF
>TRBD1|many|TRBV28|TRBJ2-4
TGTGCCAGCAGTTTAACGGGGCAGGGGGAGAACATTCAGTACTTC
CASSLTGQGENIQYF
>-|-|TRBV9|TRBJ1-1
TGTGCCAGCAGCGTAGACTGGAACACTGAAGCTTTCTTT
CASSVDWNTEAFF
>-|-|TRBV25-1|TRBJ1-3
TGTGCCAGCAGTAACATAGACAGACACTCTGGAAACACCATATATTTT
CASSNIDRHSGNTIYF
>-|-|TRBV19|TRBJ2-2
TGTGCCAGTAGTATTGGGGTTTTCACCGGGGAGCTGTTTTTT
CASSIGVFTGELFF
>TRBD2|few|TRBV14|TRBJ2-2
TGTGCCAGCAGCCAGCTGGGAGGGCCGAACACCGGGGAGCTGTTTTTT
CASSQLGGPNTGELFF
>-|many|TRBV5-1|TRBJ2-7
TGCGCCAGCAGCGGGACGGGGACCTACGAGCAGTACTTC
CASSGTGTYEQYF
>TRBD2|-|TRBV5-6|TRBJ2-3
TGTGCCAGCAGCCCAACTAGCGAAGATACGCAGTATTTT
CASSPTSEDTQYF
>-|-|TRBV6-5|TRBJ2-1
TGTGCCAGCAGTTTTAGGACAGCCTTTCTCAATGAGCAGTTCTTC
CASSFRTAFLNEQFF
>-|-|TRBV5-1|TRBJ1-5
TGCGCCAGCAGCCCAAATGACAGACGCAATCAGCCCCAGCATTTT
CASSPNDRRNQPQHF
>-|few|TRBV5-1|TRBJ2-7
TGCGCCAGCAGCTGGCGGGACACCCGAGAGGAGCAGTACTTC
CASSWRDTREEQYF
>-|many|TRBV7-2|TRBJ1-5
TGTGCCAGCAGCGCGCAGGGGAGTGTCAATCAGCCCCAGCATTTT
CASSAQGSVNQPQHF
>TRBD2|-|TRBV20-1|TRBJ2-1
TGCAGTGCTAGACCCGGGACTAGCGGGAGGAGAGGTGGATTTGGCAATGAGCAGTTCTTC
CSARPGTSGRRGGFGNEQFF
>-|few|TRBV9|TRBJ2-5
TGTGCCAGCAGCAAAGTGGGTGAGACCCAGTACTTC
CASSKVGETQYF
>-|-|TRBV7-3|TRBJ2-6
TGTGCCAGCAGCGAACAGGGTACCCCCTCTGGGGCCAACGTCCTGACTTTC
CASSEQGTPSGANVLTF
>-|-|TRBV11-2|TRBJ2-1
TGTGCCAGCAGTCAACCGTTAAGCTCCTACAATGAGCAGTTCTTC
CASSQPLSSYNEQFF
>-|few|TRBV7-2|TRBJ2-7
TGTGCCAGCAGCTTAACCGACAGACAGGCCCACTCCTACGAGCAGTACTTC
CASSLTDRQAHSYEQYF
>-|-|TRBV20-1|TRBJ2-7
TGCAGTGCTAGAATAATTGGCTCCTCAAATTCATACGAGCAGTACTTC
CSARIIGSSNSYEQYF
>TRBD1|-|TRBV29-1|TRBJ2-7
TGCAGCGTTGACAGGGGACAGGGGTCCCACGAGCAGTACTTC
CSVDRGQGSHEQYF
>TRBD1|few|TRBV11-2|TRBJ1-2
TGTGCCAGCAGCGATACCCGACAGGGGTATGGCTACACCTTC
CASSDTRQGYGYTF
>-|few|TRBV6-1|TRBJ1-1
TGTGCCAGCAGTGCTAGGGTGGGCAACACTGAAGCTTTCTTT
CASSARVGNTEAFF
>TRBD1|few|TRBV14|TRBJ2-1
TGTGCCAGCAGCCAAGATTCGGCCAGGGGGCCTTTTAGCTCCTACAATGAGCAGTTCTTC
CASSQDSARGPFSSYNEQFF
>TRBD2|few|TRBV11-2|TRBJ2-2
TGTGCCAGCAGCTTAACTAGCGGTGTCACCGGGGAGCTGTTTTTT
CASSLTSGVTGELFF
>-|-|TRBV6-1|TRBJ2-2
TGTGCCAGCACAGGACAGAAGAACACCGGGGAGCTGTTTTTT
CASTGQKNTGELFF
>TRBD2|few|TRBV24-1|TRBJ2-1
TGTGCCACCAGTGGCACTAGCGAGAGCTCCTACAATGAGCAGTTCTTC
CATSGTSESSYNEQFF
>-|-|TRBV4-2|TRBJ2-4
TGTGCCAGCAGCCAATTGTTAGGGGGGCGCATTCAGTACTTC
CASSQLLGGRIQYF
>TRBD1|many|TRBV7-9|TRBJ1-5
TGTGCCAGCAGCCCACAGGGGAGCAATCAGCCCCAGCATTTT
CASSPQGSNQPQHF
>-|-|TRBV7-2|TRBJ2-3
TGTGCCAGCAGCTCGTCCCTAGGGCAGGCAGATACGCAGTATTTT
CASSSSLGQADTQYF
>-|-|TRBV29-1|TRBJ2-3
TGCAGCGTAGCCGGGACTAGCACAGATACGCAGTATTTT
CSVAGTSTDTQYF